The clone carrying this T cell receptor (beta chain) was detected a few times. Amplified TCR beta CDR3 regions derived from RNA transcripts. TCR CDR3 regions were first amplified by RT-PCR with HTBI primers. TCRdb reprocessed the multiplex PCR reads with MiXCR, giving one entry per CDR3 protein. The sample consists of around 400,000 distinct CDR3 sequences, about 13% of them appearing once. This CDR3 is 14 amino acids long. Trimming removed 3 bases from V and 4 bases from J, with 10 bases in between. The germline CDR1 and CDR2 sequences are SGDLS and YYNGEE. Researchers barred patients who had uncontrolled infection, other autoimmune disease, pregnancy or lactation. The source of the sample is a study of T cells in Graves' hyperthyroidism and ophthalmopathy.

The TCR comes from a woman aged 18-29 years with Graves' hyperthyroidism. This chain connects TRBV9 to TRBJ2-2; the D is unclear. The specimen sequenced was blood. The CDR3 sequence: CASSDRRSTGELFF. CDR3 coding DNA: TGTGCCAGCAGCGATCGCCGATCCACCGGGGAGCTGTTTTTT.